A single sample gave rise to the 9 T cell receptor beta chains below, sequenced in a study of glioma-infiltrating T cells after dendritic cell vaccination. Generated by immunoSEQ multiplex PCR, the TCRdb table keeps only in-frame clones and is missing some. This sample has about 67,000 clones, with 65% to 90% found just once. The sample here was blood, taken before dendritic cell vaccination. Receptors were obtained from a human donor with glioblastoma.

The chain recombines TRBV11-2 with TRBJ1-5; 7 bases are a match to TRBD1. Germline CDR1 reads SGHAT; CDR2 reads FQNNGV. After removal of 6 bases from V and 0 bases from J, the junction contained 2 bases not matched to a gene. The CDR3 is 14 residues long. DNA for the CDR3: TGTGCCAGCAGTTACAGGGGTAGCAATCAGCCCCAGCATTTT. It encodes CASSYRGSNQPQHF.

This clone came up once. The rearrangement joins TRBV7-3 to TRBJ2-3; TRBD1 agrees at 9 bases. The germline gives CDR1 SGHTA, CDR2 FQGTGA. The V and J ends lost 2 bases and 4 bases, in that order; junction bases with no gene match: 4. The CDR3 has 15 amino acids. CDR3 nucleotide sequence: TGTGCCAGCAGCTTATCGGGACAGGGTTCAGATACGCAGTATTTT. It specifies CASSLSGQGSDTQYF.

The gene calls are TRBV7-2 and TRBJ1-5, with D possibly TRBD1 on 5 matching bases. Germline lookup yields CDR1 SGHTA and CDR2 FQGNSA. This CDR3 spans 14 amino acids. V was clipped by 1 base and J by 7 bases, with 11 bases between them. In DNA, the CDR3 is TGTGCCAGCAGCTTAGTCGGGGGTGACCAGCCCCAGCATTTT. This sequence encodes CASSLVGGDQPQHF. Full variable domain (missing parts from reference TRBV7-2 and TRBJ1-5): GAGVSQSPSNKVTEKGKDVELRCDPISGHTALYWYRQSLGQGLEFLIYFQGNSAPDKSGLPSDRFSAERTGGSVSTLTIQRTQQEDSAVYLCASSLVGGDQPQHFGDGTRLSIL.

The V and J genes are TRBV6-1 and TRBJ1-1; no firm D call. The germline CDR1 and CDR2 sequences are MNHNS and SASEGT. CDR3 length: 12 residues. V shed 5 bases and J shed 3 bases, with 7 bases lying between them. CDR3 region: CASSRTDTEAFF. CDR3 coding DNA: TGTGCCAGCAGTCGGACTGACACTGAAGCTTTCTTT.

The rearrangement joins TRBV2 to TRBJ1-2; possibly TRBD1 for D (6 bases). Germline values: CDR1 SNHLY, CDR2 FYNNEI. Between the trimmed V and J ends, which lost 7 bases and 0 bases, there was a span of 24 bases. The CDR3 is made up of 18 amino acids. The CDR3 region is CASTLPGGGQRANYGYTF. CDR3 nucleotides: TGTGCCAGCACACTCCCGGGGGGCGGACAACGAGCTAACTATGGCTACACCTTC.

The gene calls are TRBV7-2 and TRBJ1-6, with D hard to call. From germline, CDR1 is SGHTA and CDR2 FQGNSA. V was shortened by 2 bases and J by 5 bases, with 7 bases between the two germline ends. The CDR3 loop spans 14 amino acids. This chain's CDR3 is CASSLFGDNSPLHF. CDR3 DNA: TGTGCCAGCAGCTTATTCGGAGATAATTCACCCCTCCACTTT.

This clone was observed once. The chain has TRBV15 and TRBJ1-2; TRBD1 aligns across 12 bases. CDR1 is LNHNV, CDR2 YYDKDF, per germline (reference sequence). CDR3 size: 17 residues. J gave up 4 bases and V 5 bases, and 11 bases lay outside the gene matches. Here the CDR3 reads CATSDGIGTGGGYGYTF. In DNA, the CDR3 is TGTGCCACCAGCGATGGAATCGGGACAGGGGGCGGCTATGGCTACACCTTC.

The chain is built from TRBV6-6 and TRBJ1-2; D is undetermined. The CDR3 runs 13 residues. The V end lost 4 bases, the J end lost 0 bases, and 6 bases lay between the germline ends. Germline assignment: CDR1 MNHNY and CDR2 SVGAGI (reference sequence). The CDR3 protein is CASSFNANYGYTF. DNA of the CDR3: TGTGCCAGCAGTTTCAATGCTAACTATGGCTACACCTTC.

The gene calls are TRBV7-2 and TRBJ1-6; D is possibly TRBD1 (5 bases). This CDR3 is built from 14 residues. V was cut by 5 bases and J by 5 bases, with 10 bases left in between. Germline values: CDR1 SGHTA, CDR2 FQGNSA. CDR3 loop: CASSRQSNNSPLHF. CDR3 bases: TGTGCCAGCAGCCGACAGAGTAATAATTCACCCCTCCACTTT.